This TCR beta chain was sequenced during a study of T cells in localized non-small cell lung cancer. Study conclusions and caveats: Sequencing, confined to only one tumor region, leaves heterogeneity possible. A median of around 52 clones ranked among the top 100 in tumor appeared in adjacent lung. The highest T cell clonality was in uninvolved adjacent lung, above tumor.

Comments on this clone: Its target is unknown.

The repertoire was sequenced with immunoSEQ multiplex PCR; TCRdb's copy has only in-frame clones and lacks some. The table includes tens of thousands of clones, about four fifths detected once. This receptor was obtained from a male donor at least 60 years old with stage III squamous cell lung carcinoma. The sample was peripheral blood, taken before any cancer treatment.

The CDR3 is CASSPGTGVAPLHF. The CDR3 bases are TGTGCCAGCAGCCCCGGGACAGGGGTAGCACCCCTCCACTTT. The chain uses TRBV2 and TRBJ1-6, with 10 bases lining up with TRBD1. The V gene end was trimmed by 6 bases and the J gene end by 11 bases; junction bases not matched to a gene: 7. Germline lookup yields CDR1 SNHLY and CDR2 FYNNEI. The CDR3 is made up of 14 amino acids.